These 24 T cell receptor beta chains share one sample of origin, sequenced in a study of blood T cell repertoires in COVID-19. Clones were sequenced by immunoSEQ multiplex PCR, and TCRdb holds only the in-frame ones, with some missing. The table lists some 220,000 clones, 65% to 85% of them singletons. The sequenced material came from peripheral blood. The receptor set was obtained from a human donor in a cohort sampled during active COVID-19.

CDR3 sequence reads: CASSLKGGMLAGYEQYF. For the CDR3, the DNA is TGTGCCAGCAGTTTAAAAGGGGGAATGTTAGCGGGGTACGAGCAGTACTTC. V is TRBV27 and J is TRBJ2-7, with 8 bases lining up with TRBD2. Germline CDR1 is MNHEY and CDR2 is SMNVEV (reference sequence). There are 17 residues in the CDR3. V shed 2 bases and J 4 bases; nucleotides not matched to a gene: 13.

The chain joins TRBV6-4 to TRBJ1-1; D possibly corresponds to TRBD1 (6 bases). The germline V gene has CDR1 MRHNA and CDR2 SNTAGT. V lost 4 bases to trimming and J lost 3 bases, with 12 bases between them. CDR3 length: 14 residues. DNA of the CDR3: TGTGCCAGCAGTGTCAACAGGGAAGACACTGAAGCTTTCTTT. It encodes CASSVNREDTEAFF.

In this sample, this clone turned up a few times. CDR3 in amino acids: CASRQTSTDTQYF. The CDR3 nucleotides read TGTGCCAGTAGACAGACGAGCACAGATACGCAGTATTTT. V usage is TRBV13 and J usage is TRBJ2-3; D is perhaps TRBD1 (5 bases). This CDR3 has 13 amino acids. V shed 9 bases and J shed 0 bases, with 10 bases lying between them. Germline CDR1 and CDR2: PRHDT and FYEKMQ (reference sequence).

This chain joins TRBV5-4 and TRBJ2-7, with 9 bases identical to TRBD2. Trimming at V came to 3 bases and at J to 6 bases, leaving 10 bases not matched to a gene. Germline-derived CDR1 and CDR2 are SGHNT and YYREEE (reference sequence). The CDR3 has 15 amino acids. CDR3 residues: CASSSRVAGVGEQYF. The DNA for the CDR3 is TGTGCCAGCAGCTCCCGGGTAGCGGGAGTGGGCGAGCAGTACTTC.

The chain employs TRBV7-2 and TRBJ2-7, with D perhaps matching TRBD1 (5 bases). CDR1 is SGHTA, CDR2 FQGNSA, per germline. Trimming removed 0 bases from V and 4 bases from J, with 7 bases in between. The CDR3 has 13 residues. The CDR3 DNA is TGTGCCAGCAGCTTAGCGACAGATTACGAGCAGTACTTC. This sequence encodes CASSLATDYEQYF.

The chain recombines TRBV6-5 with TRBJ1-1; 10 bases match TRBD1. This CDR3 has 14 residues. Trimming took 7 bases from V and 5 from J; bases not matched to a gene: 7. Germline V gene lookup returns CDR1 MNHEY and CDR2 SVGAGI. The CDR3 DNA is TGTGCCAGCACACGCCCGGGACAGGGGACTGAAGCTTTCTTT. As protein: CASTRPGQGTEAFF.

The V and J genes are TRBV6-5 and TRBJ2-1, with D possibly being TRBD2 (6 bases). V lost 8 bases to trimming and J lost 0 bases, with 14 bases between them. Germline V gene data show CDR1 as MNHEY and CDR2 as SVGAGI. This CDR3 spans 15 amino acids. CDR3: CASVRDLSSYNEQFF. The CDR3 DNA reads TGTGCCAGCGTCCGGGACTTGAGCTCCTACAATGAGCAGTTCTTC.

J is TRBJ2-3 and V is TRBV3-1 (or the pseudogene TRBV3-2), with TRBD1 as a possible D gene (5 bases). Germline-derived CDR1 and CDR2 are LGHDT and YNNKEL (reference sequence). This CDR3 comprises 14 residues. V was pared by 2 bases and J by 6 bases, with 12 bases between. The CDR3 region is CASSQRGLADTQYF. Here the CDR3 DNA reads TGTGCCAGCAGCCAAAGGGGTTTGGCGGATACGCAGTATTTT.

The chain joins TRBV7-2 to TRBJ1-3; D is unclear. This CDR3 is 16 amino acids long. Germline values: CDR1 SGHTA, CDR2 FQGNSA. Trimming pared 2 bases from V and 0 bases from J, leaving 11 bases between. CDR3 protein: CASSLSWTLSGNTIYF. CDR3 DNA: TGTGCCAGCAGCTTAAGTTGGACTCTCTCTGGAAACACCATATATTTT.

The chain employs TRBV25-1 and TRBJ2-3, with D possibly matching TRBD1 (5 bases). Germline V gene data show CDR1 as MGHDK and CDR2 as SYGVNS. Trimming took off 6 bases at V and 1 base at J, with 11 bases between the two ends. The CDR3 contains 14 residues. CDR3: CASRSTARTDTQYF. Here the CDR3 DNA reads TGTGCCAGCAGGTCGACAGCCCGCACAGATACGCAGTATTTT.

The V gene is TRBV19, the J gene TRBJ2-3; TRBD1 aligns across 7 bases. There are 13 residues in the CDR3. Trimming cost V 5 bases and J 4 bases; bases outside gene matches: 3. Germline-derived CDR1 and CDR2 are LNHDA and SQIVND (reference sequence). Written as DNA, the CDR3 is TGTGCCAGTAGTGGGACAGCGGCAGATACGCAGTATTTT. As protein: CASSGTAADTQYF.

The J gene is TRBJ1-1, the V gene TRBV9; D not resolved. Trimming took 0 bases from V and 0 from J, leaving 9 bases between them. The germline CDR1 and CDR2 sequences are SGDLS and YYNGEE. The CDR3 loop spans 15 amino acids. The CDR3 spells CASSVVPDMNTEAFF. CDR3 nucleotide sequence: TGTGCCAGCAGCGTAGTACCAGACATGAACACTGAAGCTTTCTTT.

This chain's CDR3 is CASSLEGQGESGYTF. The CDR3 bases are TGTGCCAGCAGCTTGGAGGGACAGGGGGAGAGTGGCTACACCTTC. The chain has TRBV5-5 and TRBJ1-2; 11 bases are a match to TRBD1. Per germline, CDR1 SGHKS and CDR2 YYEKEE (reference sequence). J gave up 7 bases and V 0 bases, and 5 bases lay outside the gene matches. This CDR3 spans 15 amino acids.

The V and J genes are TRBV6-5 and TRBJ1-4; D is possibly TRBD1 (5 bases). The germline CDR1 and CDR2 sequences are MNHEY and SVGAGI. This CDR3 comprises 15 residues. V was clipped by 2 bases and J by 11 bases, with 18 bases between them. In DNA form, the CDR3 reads TGTGCCAGCAGTTACGGGTCCAGGGCCGCCAGGAAACTGTTTTTT. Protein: CASSYGSRAARKLFF.

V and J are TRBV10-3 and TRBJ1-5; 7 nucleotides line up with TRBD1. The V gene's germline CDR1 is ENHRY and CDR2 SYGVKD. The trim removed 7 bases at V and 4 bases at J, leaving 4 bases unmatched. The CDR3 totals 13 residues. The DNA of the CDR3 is TGTGCCATCACCCCGGGACAGAATCAGCCCCAGCATTTT. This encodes CAITPGQNQPQHF.

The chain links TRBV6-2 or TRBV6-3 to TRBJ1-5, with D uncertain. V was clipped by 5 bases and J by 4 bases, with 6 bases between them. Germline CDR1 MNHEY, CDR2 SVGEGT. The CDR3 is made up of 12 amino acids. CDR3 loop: CASSRENQPQHF. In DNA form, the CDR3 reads TGTGCCAGCAGTCGTGAGAATCAGCCCCAGCATTTT.

CDR3 nucleotide sequence: TGTGCCAGCAGCTCCTCCGGGACAGACTCCTACGAGCAGTACTTC. Translation: CASSSSGTDSYEQYF. The genes are TRBV7-2 and TRBJ2-7, with 7 bases that match TRBD1. J gave up 0 bases and V 4 bases, and 6 bases lay outside the gene matches. CDR3 size: 15 residues. Germline CDR1 reads SGHTA; CDR2 reads FQGNSA.

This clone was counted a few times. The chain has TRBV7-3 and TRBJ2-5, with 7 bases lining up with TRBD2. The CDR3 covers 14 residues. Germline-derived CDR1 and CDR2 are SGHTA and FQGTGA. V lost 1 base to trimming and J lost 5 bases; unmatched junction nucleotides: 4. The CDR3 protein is CASSLNGGTETQYF. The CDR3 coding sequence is TGTGCCAGCAGCTTAAACGGGGGGACGGAGACCCAGTACTTC.

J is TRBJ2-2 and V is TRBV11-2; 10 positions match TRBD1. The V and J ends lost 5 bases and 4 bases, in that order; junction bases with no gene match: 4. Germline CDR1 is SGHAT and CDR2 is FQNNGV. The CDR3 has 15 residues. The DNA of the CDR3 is TGTGCCAGCAGCAAGACAGGGGGCAGCACCGGGGAGCTGTTTTTT. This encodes CASSKTGGSTGELFF.

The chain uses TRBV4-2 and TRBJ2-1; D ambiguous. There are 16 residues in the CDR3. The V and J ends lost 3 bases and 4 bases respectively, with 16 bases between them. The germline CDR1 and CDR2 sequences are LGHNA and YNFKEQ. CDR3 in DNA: TGTGCCAGCAGCCACTCGCAGGCCCCCCAATACAATGAGCAGTTCTTC. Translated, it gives CASSHSQAPQYNEQFF.

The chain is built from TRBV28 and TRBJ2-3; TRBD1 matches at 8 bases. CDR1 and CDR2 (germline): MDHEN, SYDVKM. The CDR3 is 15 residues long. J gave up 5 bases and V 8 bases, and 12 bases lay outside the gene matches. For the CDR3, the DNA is TGTGCCAGCTCTACAGGGGGGCCAAGGAGAGATACGCAGTATTTT. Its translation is CASSTGGPRRDTQYF.

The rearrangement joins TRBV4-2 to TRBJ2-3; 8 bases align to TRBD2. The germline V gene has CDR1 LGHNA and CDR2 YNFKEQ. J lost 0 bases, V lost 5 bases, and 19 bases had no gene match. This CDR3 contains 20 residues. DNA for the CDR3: TGTGCCAGCAGCAGAGAGGAGGACGTTTTTGCGGGAGGTAGCACAGATACGCAGTATTTT. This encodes CASSREEDVFAGGSTDTQYF.

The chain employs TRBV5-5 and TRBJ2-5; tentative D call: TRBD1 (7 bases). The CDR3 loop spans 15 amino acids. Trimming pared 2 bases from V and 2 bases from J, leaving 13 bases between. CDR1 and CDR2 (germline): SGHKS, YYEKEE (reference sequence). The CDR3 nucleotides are TGTGCCAGCAGCTTATGGAGGGGGCAGCAAGAGACCCAGTACTTC. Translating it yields CASSLWRGQQETQYF.

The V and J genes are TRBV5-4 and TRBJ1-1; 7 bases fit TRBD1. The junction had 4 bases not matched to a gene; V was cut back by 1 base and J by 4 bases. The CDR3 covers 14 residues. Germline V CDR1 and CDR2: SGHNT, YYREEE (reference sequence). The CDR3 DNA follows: TGTGCCAGCAGCTTGAGGGGGCAAATCACTGAAGCTTTCTTT. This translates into CASSLRGQITEAFF.